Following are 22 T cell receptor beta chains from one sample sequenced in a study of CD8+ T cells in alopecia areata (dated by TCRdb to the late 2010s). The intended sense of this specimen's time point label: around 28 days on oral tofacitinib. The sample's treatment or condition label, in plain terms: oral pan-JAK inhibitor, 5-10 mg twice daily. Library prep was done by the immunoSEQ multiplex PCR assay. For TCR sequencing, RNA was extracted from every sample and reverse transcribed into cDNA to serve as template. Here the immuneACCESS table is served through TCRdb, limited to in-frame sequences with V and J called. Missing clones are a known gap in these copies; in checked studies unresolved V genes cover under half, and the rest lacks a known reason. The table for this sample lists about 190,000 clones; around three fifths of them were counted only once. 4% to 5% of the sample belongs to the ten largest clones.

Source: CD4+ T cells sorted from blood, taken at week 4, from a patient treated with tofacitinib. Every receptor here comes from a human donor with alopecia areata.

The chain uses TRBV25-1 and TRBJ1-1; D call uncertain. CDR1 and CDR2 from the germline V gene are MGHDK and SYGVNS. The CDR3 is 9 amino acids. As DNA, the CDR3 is TGTGTGACGAACACTGAAGCTTTCTTT. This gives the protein CVTNTEAFF.

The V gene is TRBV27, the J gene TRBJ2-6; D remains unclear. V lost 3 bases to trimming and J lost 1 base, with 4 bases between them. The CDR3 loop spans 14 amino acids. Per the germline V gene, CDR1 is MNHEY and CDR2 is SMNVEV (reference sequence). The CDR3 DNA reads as TGTGCCAGCAGTTTTACGTCTGGGGCCAACGTCCTGACTTTC. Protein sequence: CASSFTSGANVLTF.

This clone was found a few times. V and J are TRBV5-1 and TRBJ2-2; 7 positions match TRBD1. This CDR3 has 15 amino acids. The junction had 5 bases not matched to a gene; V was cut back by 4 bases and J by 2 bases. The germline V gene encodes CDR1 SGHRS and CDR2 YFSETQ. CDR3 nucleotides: TGCGCCAGCAGCAGTGCAGGGGGTAACACCGGGGAGCTGTTTTTT. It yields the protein CASSSAGGNTGELFF. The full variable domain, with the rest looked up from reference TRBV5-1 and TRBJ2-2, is KAGVTQTPRYLIKTRGQQVTLSCSPISGHRSVSWYQQTPGQGLQFLFEYFSETQRNKGNFPGRFSGRQFSNSRSEMNVSTLELGDSALYLCASSSAGGNTGELFFGEGSRLTVL.

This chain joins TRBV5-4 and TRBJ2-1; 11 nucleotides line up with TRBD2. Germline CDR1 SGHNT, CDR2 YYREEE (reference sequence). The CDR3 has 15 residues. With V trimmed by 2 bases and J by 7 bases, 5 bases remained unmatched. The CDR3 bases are TGTGCCAGCAGCTTTAGCGGGGGGGCACTTAATGAGCAGTTCTTC. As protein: CASSFSGGALNEQFF.

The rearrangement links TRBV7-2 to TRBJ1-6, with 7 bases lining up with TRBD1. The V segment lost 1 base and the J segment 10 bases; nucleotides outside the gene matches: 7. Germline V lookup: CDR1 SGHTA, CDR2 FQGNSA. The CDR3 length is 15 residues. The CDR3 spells CASSLGDRARSPLHF. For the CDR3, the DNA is TGTGCCAGCAGCTTAGGTGACAGGGCGCGGTCACCCCTCCACTTT.

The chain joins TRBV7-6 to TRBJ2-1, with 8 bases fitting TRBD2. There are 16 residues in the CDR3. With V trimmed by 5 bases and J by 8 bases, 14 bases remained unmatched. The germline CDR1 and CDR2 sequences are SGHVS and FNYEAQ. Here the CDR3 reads CASSPSISGATDEQFF. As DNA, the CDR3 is TGTGCCAGCAGCCCGTCAATTAGCGGGGCTACGGATGAGCAGTTCTTC. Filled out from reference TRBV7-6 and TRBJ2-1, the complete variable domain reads GAGVSQSPRYKVTKRGQDVALRCDPISGHVSLYWYRQALGQGPEFLTYFNYEAQQDKSGLPNDRFSAERPEGSISTLTIQRTEQRDSAMYRCASSPSISGATDEQFFGPGTRLTVL.

The CDR3 nucleotides are TGTGCCTGGGGGGCCGAAAGAAACCCGAATAGCAATCAGCCCCAGCATTTT. It yields the protein CAWGAERNPNSNQPQHF. J is TRBJ1-5 and V is TRBV30; tentatively, D is TRBD1 (5 bases). This CDR3 spans 17 amino acids. Trimming removed 5 bases from V and 0 bases from J, with 20 bases in between. Per the germline V gene, CDR1 is GTSNPN and CDR2 is SVGIG (reference sequence).

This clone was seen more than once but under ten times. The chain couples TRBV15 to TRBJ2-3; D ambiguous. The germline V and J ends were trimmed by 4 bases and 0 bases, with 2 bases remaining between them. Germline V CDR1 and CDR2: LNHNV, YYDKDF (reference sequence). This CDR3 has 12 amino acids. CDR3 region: CATSTSTDTQYF. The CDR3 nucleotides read TGTGCCACCAGCACGAGCACAGATACGCAGTATTTT. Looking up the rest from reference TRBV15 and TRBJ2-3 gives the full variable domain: DAMVIQNPRYQVTQFGKPVTLSCSQTLNHNVMYWYQQKSSQAPKLLFHYYDKDFNNEADTPDNFQSRRPNTSFCFLDIRSPGLGDTAMYLCATSTSTDTQYFGPGTRLTVL.

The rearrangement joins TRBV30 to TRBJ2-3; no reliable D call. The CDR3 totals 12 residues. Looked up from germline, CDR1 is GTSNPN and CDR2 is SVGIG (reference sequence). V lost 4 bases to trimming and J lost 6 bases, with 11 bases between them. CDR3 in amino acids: CAWTFLGDTQYF. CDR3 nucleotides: TGTGCCTGGACTTTCTTGGGGGATACGCAGTATTTT.

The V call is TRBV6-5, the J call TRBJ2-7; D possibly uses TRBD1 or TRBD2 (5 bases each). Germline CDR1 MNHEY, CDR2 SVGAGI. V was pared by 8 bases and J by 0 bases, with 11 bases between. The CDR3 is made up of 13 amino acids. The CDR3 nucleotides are TGTGCCAGCGGGACGATGAGCTCCTACGAGCAGTACTTC. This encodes CASGTMSSYEQYF.

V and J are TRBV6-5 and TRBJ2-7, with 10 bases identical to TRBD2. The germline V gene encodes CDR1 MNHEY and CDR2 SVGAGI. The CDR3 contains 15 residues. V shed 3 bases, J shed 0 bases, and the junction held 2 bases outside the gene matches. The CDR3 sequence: CASSYSGGSSYEQYF. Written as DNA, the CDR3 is TGTGCCAGCAGTTATAGCGGGGGGAGCTCCTACGAGCAGTACTTC.

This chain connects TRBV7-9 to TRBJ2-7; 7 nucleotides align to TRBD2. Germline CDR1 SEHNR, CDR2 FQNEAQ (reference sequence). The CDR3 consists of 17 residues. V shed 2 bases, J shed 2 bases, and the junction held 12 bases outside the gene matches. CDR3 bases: TGTGCCAGCAGCTTATCGGGACTACGGGGGGAAACCTACGAGCAGTACTTC. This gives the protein CASSLSGLRGETYEQYF.

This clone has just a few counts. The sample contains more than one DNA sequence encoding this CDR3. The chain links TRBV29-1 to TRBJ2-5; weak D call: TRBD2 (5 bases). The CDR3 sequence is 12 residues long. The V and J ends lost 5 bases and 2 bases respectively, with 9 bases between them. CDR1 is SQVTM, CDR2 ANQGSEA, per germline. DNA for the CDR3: TGCAGCGTTTCCGGGGATCAAGAGACCCAGTACTTC. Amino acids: CSVSGDQETQYF. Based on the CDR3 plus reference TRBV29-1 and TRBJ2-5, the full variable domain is SAVISQKPSRDICQRGTSLTIQCQVDSQVTMMFWYRQQPGQSLTLIATANQGSEATYESGFVIDKFPISRPNLTFSTLTVSNMSPEDSSIYLCSVSGDQETQYFGPGTRLLVL.

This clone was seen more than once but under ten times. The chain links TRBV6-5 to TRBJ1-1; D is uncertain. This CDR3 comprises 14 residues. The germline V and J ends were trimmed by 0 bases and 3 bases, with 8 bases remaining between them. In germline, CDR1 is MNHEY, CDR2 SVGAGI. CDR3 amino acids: CASSYSTTYTEAFF. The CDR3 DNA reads TGTGCCAGCAGTTACTCGACGACTTACACTGAAGCTTTCTTT.

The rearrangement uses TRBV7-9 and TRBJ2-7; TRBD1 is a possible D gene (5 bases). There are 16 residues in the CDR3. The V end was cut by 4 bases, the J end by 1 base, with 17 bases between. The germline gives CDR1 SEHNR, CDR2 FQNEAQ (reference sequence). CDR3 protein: CASSSPDSRVSYEQYF. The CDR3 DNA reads TGTGCCAGCAGCTCACCTGACAGTCGAGTTTCCTACGAGCAGTACTTC. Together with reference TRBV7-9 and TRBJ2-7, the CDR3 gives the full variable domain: DTGVSQNPRHKITKRGQNVTFRCDPISEHNRLYWYRQTLGQGPEFLTYFQNEAQLEKSRLLSDRFSAERPKGSFSTLEIQRTEQGDSAMYLCASSSPDSRVSYEQYFGPGTRLTVT.

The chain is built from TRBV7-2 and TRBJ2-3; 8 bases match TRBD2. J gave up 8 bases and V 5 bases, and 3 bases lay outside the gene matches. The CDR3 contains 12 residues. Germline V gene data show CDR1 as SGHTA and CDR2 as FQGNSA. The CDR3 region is CASSPGLATQYF. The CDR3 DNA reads TGTGCCAGCAGCCCTGGACTAGCTACGCAGTATTTT.

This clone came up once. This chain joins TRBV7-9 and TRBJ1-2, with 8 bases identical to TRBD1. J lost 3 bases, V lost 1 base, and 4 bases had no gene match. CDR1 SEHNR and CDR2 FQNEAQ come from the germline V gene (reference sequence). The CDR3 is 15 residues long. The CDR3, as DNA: TGTGCCAGCAGCTTAGAGACAGGGGCCTACTATGGCTACACCTTC. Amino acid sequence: CASSLETGAYYGYTF.

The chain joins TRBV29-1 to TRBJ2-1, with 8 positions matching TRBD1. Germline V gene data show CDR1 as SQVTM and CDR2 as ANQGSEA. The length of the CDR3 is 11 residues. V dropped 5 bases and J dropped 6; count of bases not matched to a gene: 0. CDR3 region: CSVQGANEQFF. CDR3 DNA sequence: TGCAGCGTTCAGGGGGCCAATGAGCAGTTCTTC.

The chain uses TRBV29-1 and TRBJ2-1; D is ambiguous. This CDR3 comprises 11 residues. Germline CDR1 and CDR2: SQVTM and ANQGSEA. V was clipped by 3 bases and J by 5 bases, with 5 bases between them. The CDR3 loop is CSVDLNNEQFF. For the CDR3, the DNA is TGCAGCGTTGACCTTAACAATGAGCAGTTCTTC.

The CDR3 DNA sequence: TGCGCCAGCAGCCAAGGACGGCGGGGGGGTGGAACAGATACGCAGTATTTT. Amino acid sequence: CASSQGRRGGGTDTQYF. The gene calls are TRBV4-1 and TRBJ2-3, with 9 bases that match TRBD2. This CDR3 region has 17 residues. Germline values: CDR1 MGHRA, CDR2 YSYEKL. V gave up 1 base and J gave up 3 bases; unmatched junction bases: 8.

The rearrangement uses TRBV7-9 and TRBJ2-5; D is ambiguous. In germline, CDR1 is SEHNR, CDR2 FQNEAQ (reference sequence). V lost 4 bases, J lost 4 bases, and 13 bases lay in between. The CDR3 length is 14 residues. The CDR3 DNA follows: TGTGCCAGCAGCTCCATATGGGGTGGAGAGACCCAGTACTTC. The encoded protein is CASSSIWGGETQYF. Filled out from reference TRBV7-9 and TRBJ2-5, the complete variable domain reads DTGVSQNPRHKITKRGQNVTFRCDPISEHNRLYWYRQTLGQGPEFLTYFQNEAQLEKSRLLSDRFSAERPKGSFSTLEIQRTEQGDSAMYLCASSSIWGGETQYFGPGTRLLVL.

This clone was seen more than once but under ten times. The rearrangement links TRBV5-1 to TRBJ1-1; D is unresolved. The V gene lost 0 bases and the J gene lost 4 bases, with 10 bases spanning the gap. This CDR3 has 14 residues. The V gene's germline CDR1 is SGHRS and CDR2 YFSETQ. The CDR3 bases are TGCGCCAGCAGCTTGGAATCGCGGGGCACTGAAGCTTTCTTT. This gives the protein CASSLESRGTEAFF.